A single sample gave rise to the 20 T cell receptor beta chains below, sequenced in a study of blood T cell repertoires in COVID-19. TCRdb keeps only in-frame clones here, not all; method: immunoSEQ multiplex PCR. Here the sample spans fewer than 300,000 clones, 83% being singletons. The specimen sequenced was peripheral blood. The source of these receptors is a woman aged 50 to 65 who had recovered from COVID-19.

About this clone itself: Being one base from a much bigger clone, this may be a read error. This chain connects TRBV6-2 or TRBV6-3 to TRBJ2-1; D may be TRBD2 (7 bases). Trimming removed 8 bases at V and 3 bases at J, with 26 bases between. The CDR3 totals 18 residues. CDR1 is MNHEY, CDR2 SVGEGT, per germline. The CDR3 loop reads CASGPSLRGGSDYNEQFF. The CDR3 nucleotides are TGTGCCAGCGGCCCCTCATTAAGGGGGGGATCAGACTACAATGAGCAGTTCTTC.

This clone is a singleton in its sample. The chain is built from TRBV27 and TRBJ2-7, with 8 positions matching TRBD2. The CDR3 covers 16 residues. The germline gives CDR1 MNHEY, CDR2 SMNVEV (reference sequence). Germline trimming cut 1 base from V and 7 bases from J; bases unmatched to any gene: 12. The CDR3 nucleotides read TGTGCCAGCAGTTTATTTTCGGGGGGGCGCCCGGGAGAGCAGTACTTC. It yields the protein CASSLFSGGRPGEQYF.

This rearrangement joins TRBV3-1 (or the pseudogene TRBV3-2) to TRBJ2-6; D unclear. Trimming removed 6 bases at V and 0 bases at J, with 3 bases between. The CDR3 covers 13 residues. Germline CDR1 is LGHDT and CDR2 is YNNKEL (reference sequence). CDR3 DNA sequence: TGTGCCAGCAGGCGCTCTGGGGCCAACGTCCTGACTTTC. Translation: CASRRSGANVLTF.

V is TRBV7-8 and J is TRBJ1-2; a weak D match, TRBD1 (5 bases). The CDR3 is 15 amino acids. Germline V gene lookup returns CDR1 SGHVS and CDR2 FQNEAQ. Trimming took 5 bases from V and 4 from J, leaving 17 bases between them. The CDR3 DNA reads TGTGCCAGCAGCCAGGGCGGGGGTTTCTTCTATGGCTACACCTTC. Amino acids: CASSQGGGFFYGYTF.

This rearrangement joins TRBV28 to TRBJ2-2; TRBD1 aligns across 11 bases. The germline V gene encodes CDR1 MDHEN and CDR2 SYDVKM. The CDR3 is made up of 16 amino acids. After removal of 7 bases from V and 6 bases from J, the junction contained 10 bases not matched to a gene. The CDR3 loop reads CASNDSGQGAAGELFF. DNA of the CDR3: TGTGCCAGCAACGACTCAGGACAGGGGGCGGCCGGGGAGCTGTTTTTT.

The V and J genes are TRBV7-7 and TRBJ2-3; perhaps TRBD1 as D (5 bases). The CDR3 has 17 amino acids. The V end was cut by 1 base, the J end by 1 base, with 15 bases between. Germline V gene sequence: CDR1 SSHAT, CDR2 FNYEAQ (reference sequence). CDR3 region: CASSLGPGLGGTDTQYF. DNA of the CDR3: TGTGCCAGCAGCTTAGGTCCAGGGTTAGGGGGCACAGATACGCAGTATTTT.

The rearrangement joins TRBV7-2 to TRBJ2-5, with D tentatively TRBD2 (6 bases). Germline lookup yields CDR1 SGHTA and CDR2 FQGNSA. Deletions cut 1 base from V and 5 bases from J, with 14 bases between. This CDR3 has 15 residues. The DNA for the CDR3 is TGTGCCAGCAGCTTAGGGGTCGGGAGTGGGGAGACCCAGTACTTC. This sequence encodes CASSLGVGSGETQYF. The variable domain in full, with the rest retrieved from reference TRBV7-2 and TRBJ2-5, is GAGVSQSPSNKVTEKGKDVELRCDPISGHTALYWYRQSLGQGLEFLIYFQGNSAPDKSGLPSDRFSAERTGGSVSTLTIQRTQQEDSAVYLCASSLGVGSGETQYFGPGTRLLVL.

This clone was found once. This sequence joins TRBV18 and TRBJ2-7; maybe TRBD1 (6 bases). CDR1 is KGHSH and CDR2 is LQKENI in the germline V gene. This CDR3 comprises 13 residues. V was trimmed by 5 bases and J by 5 bases, leaving 13 bases between them. The DNA of the CDR3 is TGTGCCAGCTCATCGGCAGGGGACAACGAGCAGTACTTC. Protein product: CASSSAGDNEQYF.

The J gene is TRBJ2-1, the V gene TRBV28; 11 nucleotides agree with TRBD1. The V gene end was trimmed by 8 bases and the J gene end by 13 bases; junction bases not matched to a gene: 16. CDR1 and CDR2 from the germline V gene are MDHEN and SYDVKM. This CDR3 is 15 amino acids long. The CDR3 protein is CASGERTGGGGQQFF. The CDR3 region has the DNA TGTGCCAGCGGGGAGAGGACAGGGGGCGGGGGACAACAGTTCTTC.

The chain employs TRBV11-3 and TRBJ2-1; 7 positions match TRBD1. The CDR3 totals 15 residues. CDR1 SGHNT and CDR2 YENEEA come from the germline V gene. J was trimmed by 3 bases and V by 4 bases; bases with no gene match: 6. CDR3 nucleotide sequence: TGTGCCAGCAGCTATAGGACAGGCTACTACAATGAGCAGTTCTTC. It yields the protein CASSYRTGYYNEQFF.

This chain joins TRBV27 and TRBJ2-5; unclear D gene. Per the germline V gene, CDR1 is MNHEY and CDR2 is SMNVEV (reference sequence). The V end lost 3 bases, the J end lost 5 bases, and 4 bases lay between the germline ends. The CDR3 sequence is 11 residues long. The CDR3 bases are TGTGCCAGCAGTTTTGAGGAGACCCAGTACTTC. It specifies CASSFEETQYF.

The chain joins TRBV2 to TRBJ1-2; D is undetermined. The CDR3 has 12 residues. Germline V gene lookup returns CDR1 SNHLY and CDR2 FYNNEI. V lost 2 bases and J 9 bases, leaving 10 bases between the germline ends. The CDR3 DNA follows: TGTGCCAGCAGTGAAAGTCGCAGGAGCTACACCTTC. Its protein is CASSESRRSYTF.

Remarks on this clone: In the same sample, other DNA sequences code for this CDR3. The chain employs TRBV10-3 and TRBJ2-7, with 12 bases matching TRBD2. Germline V gene data show CDR1 as ENHRY and CDR2 as SYGVKD. The CDR3 is 15 amino acids. The J segment lost 3 bases and the V segment lost 2 bases, leaving 2 bases of the junction unmatched. DNA of the CDR3: TGTGCCATCAGTGAGACTAGCGGGAGGTACTACGAGCAGTACTTC. It yields the protein CAISETSGRYYEQYF.

This sequence joins TRBV28 and TRBJ2-7; D not certain. There are 13 residues in the CDR3. V dropped 10 bases and J dropped 3 bases, with 16 bases sitting between them. CDR1 MDHEN and CDR2 SYDVKM come from the germline V gene. For the CDR3, the DNA is TGTGCCATCGACGCAGGTGTTAGCTACGAGCAGTACTTC. It encodes CAIDAGVSYEQYF.

The chain is built from TRBV27 and TRBJ2-1; 7 bases are a match to TRBD2. CDR1 is MNHEY and CDR2 is SMNVEV in the germline V gene (reference sequence). V shed 3 bases, J shed 6 bases, and the junction held 5 bases outside the gene matches. The CDR3 spans 14 residues. CDR3: CASSFGGTLNEQFF. In DNA, the CDR3 is TGTGCCAGCAGTTTCGGGGGGACTCTCAATGAGCAGTTCTTC.

The rearrangement uses TRBV29-1 and TRBJ1-2; TRBD1 matches 8 bases. CDR1 is SQVTM, CDR2 ANQGSEA, per germline. The length of the CDR3 is 14 residues. J was trimmed by 6 bases and V by 7 bases; bases with no gene match: 13. The DNA of the CDR3 is TGCAGCGCTGTATGGCAGGGGGCAGTCGATGGCTACACCTTC. Translation: CSAVWQGAVDGYTF.

The chain uses TRBV2 and TRBJ1-2; no firm D call. The CDR3 sequence is 11 residues long. Looked up from germline, CDR1 is SNHLY and CDR2 is FYNNEI. The V gene lost 7 bases and the J gene lost 4 bases, with 7 bases spanning the gap. CDR3 sequence: CASTFSYGYTF. CDR3 bases: TGTGCCAGCACATTCAGCTATGGCTACACCTTC.

The V and J genes are TRBV28 and TRBJ1-6; D unclear. The V and J ends lost 7 bases and 9 bases respectively, with 10 bases between them. The V gene's germline CDR1 is MDHEN and CDR2 SYDVKM. This CDR3 has 12 residues. The CDR3 nucleotides are TGTGCCAGCACCTCCGGTAGTTCACCCCTCCACTTT. Its translation: CASTSGSSPLHF.

This sequence joins TRBV11-2 and TRBJ2-2; 13 nucleotides align to TRBD2. This CDR3 comprises 18 residues. Looked up from germline, CDR1 is SGHAT and CDR2 is FQNNGV. V trimming: 1 base; J trimming: 10 bases; junction bases outside the gene matches: 12. The CDR3 nucleotides are TGTGCCAGCAGCTTAGTGCCCTTACTAGCGGGAGGGCTTACGGAGCTGTTTTTT. The encoded protein is CASSLVPLLAGGLTELFF.

This chain uses TRBV5-1 with TRBJ1-2; tentative D call: TRBD1 (5 bases). This CDR3 has 14 amino acids. Trimming pared 5 bases from V and 2 bases from J, leaving 13 bases between. Germline V CDR1 and CDR2: SGHRS, YFSETQ. Here the CDR3 DNA reads TGCGCCAGCAGGTTCCAGGGCGAGAACTATGGCTACACCTTC. Translated, it gives CASRFQGENYGYTF.